The 13 T cell receptor beta chains presented below share a single source sample, sequenced in a study of CD8 T cells in ankylosing spondylitis. TCRdb used MiXCR to reprocess the 5' RACE reads, holding one entry per CDR3 protein. Of approximately 250,000 distinct CDR3 sequences in the sample, 8% to 10% were seen once. Sequencing was carried out using blood, either unsorted or a sorted T cell fraction (not recorded which). Receptors originate from a female donor with ankylosing spondylitis or in good health (not recorded which).

This clonotype was picked up many times. This sequence joins TRBV6-5 and TRBJ1-3; D is perhaps TRBD1 (5 bases). Between the trimmed V and J ends, which lost 1 base and 0 bases, there was a span of 13 bases. Germline V gene data show CDR1 as MNHEY and CDR2 as SVGAGI. CDR3 length equals 17 residues. The CDR3 is CASSYYEGPNSGNTIYF. CDR3 nucleotide sequence: TGTGCCAGCAGTTACTATGAGGGACCGAACTCTGGAAACACCATATATTTT.

Ten or more counts support this clonotype. The chain employs TRBV12-3 or TRBV12-4 and TRBJ1-3; unclear D gene. Trimming shortened V by 9 bases and J by 1 base, and 7 bases separated the two germline ends. The CDR3 spans 12 residues. In DNA, the CDR3 is TGTGCCAGTCTCCCGTCTGGAAACACCATATATTTT. It codes for CASLPSGNTIYF.

Concerning this clonotype itself: Germline and junction disagree at one end, which may indicate a read error. The genes are TRBV7-6 and TRBJ2-7; D is possibly TRBD2 (5 bases). The length of the CDR3 is 14 residues. Germline lookup yields CDR1 SGHVS and CDR2 FNYEAQ. CDR3 nucleotide sequence: TGTGCCAACAGCTCGCCGATAGGAGGCTACGAGCAGTACTTC. It encodes CANSSPIGGYEQYF.

This clonotype was seen ten or more times. This chain links TRBV29-1 with TRBJ2-5; 9 bases are shared with TRBD1. J gave up 1 base and V 6 bases, and 6 bases lay outside the gene matches. Germline assignment: CDR1 SQVTM and CDR2 ANQGSEA. The length of the CDR3 is 14 residues. CDR3: CSVTTGGGQETQYF. DNA for the CDR3: TGCAGCGTCACGACAGGGGGAGGCCAAGAGACCCAGTACTTC.

Many counts were recorded for this clonotype. DNA of the CDR3: TGCGCCAGCAGCTTGGGATTAGACGCAGATACGCAGTATTTT. Translated, it gives CASSLGLDADTQYF. V and J are TRBV5-1 and TRBJ2-3, with D hard to call. Per germline, CDR1 SGHRS and CDR2 YFSETQ. Trimming pared 0 bases from V and 4 bases from J, leaving 9 bases between. This CDR3 region has 14 residues.

The sample holds many counts of this clonotype. The gene calls are TRBV20-1 and TRBJ1-1; no clear D. V was clipped by 6 bases and J by 0 bases, with 17 bases between them. The CDR3 covers 15 residues. Germline V gene data show CDR1 as DFQATT and CDR2 as SNEGSKA (reference sequence). In nucleotides, the CDR3 is TGCAGTGCATCCCGATCCAGCGGGATGAACACTGAAGCTTTCTTT. Translated: CSASRSSGMNTEAFF.

In this sample, this clonotype turned up a few times. The genes are TRBV7-2 and TRBJ2-1; perhaps TRBD2 as D (6 bases). From germline, CDR1 is SGHTA and CDR2 FQGNSA. V was clipped by 5 bases and J by 8 bases, with 13 bases between them. The CDR3 loop spans 13 amino acids. The CDR3 sequence: CASSAKPGDEQFF. The CDR3 DNA is TGTGCCAGCAGCGCAAAACCGGGGGATGAGCAGTTCTTC.

In this sample, this clonotype turned up many times. The V and J genes are TRBV6-5 and TRBJ1-5, with 8 nucleotides matching TRBD1. The germline V gene has CDR1 MNHEY and CDR2 SVGAGI. The length of the CDR3 is 15 residues. With 2 bases clipped from V and 6 bases from J, the junction kept 6 bases outside the gene matches. The CDR3 protein is CASSYRQGISQPQHF. DNA of the CDR3: TGTGCCAGCAGTTACCGACAGGGGATAAGTCAGCCCCAGCATTTT.

This clonotype has ten or more counts. This chain uses TRBV20-1 with TRBJ2-7, with 7 bases identical to TRBD1. The V gene end was trimmed by 5 bases and the J gene end by 3 bases; junction bases not matched to a gene: 7. The CDR3 has 13 amino acids. Per germline, CDR1 DFQATT and CDR2 SNEGSKA (reference sequence). The CDR3 sequence: CSADRTGLYEQYF. CDR3 in DNA: TGCAGTGCTGACCGGACAGGTCTCTACGAGCAGTACTTC.

This clonotype was found many times. The genes are TRBV7-8 and TRBJ2-5, with 8 bases matching TRBD2. This CDR3 contains 14 residues. Germline CDR1 is SGHVS and CDR2 is FQNEAQ. The ends lost 5 bases at V and 5 bases at J; junction bases unmatched: 7. This CDR3 is CASSPGRGWETQYF. The CDR3 bases are TGTGCCAGCAGCCCCGGGAGGGGGTGGGAGACCCAGTACTTC.

The rearrangement links TRBV7-6 to TRBJ2-1; TRBD2 matches 10 bases. Trimming took 1 base from V and 8 from J; bases not matched to a gene: 11. This CDR3 region has 17 residues. Germline assignment: CDR1 SGHVS and CDR2 FNYEAQ. The DNA of the CDR3 is TGTGCCAGCAGCTTAGAGCGGGAGGGCCTGTTAGGCGATGAGCAGTTCTTC. It encodes CASSLEREGLLGDEQFF.

This clonotype was seen a few times. The genes are TRBV7-8 and TRBJ2-1; D not certain. The germline V gene has CDR1 SGHVS and CDR2 FQNEAQ. The CDR3 loop spans 14 amino acids. Trimming left V 6 bases short and J 8 bases short, with 17 bases between. The CDR3 DNA follows: TGTGCCAGCAGATTTAAACTGGCTGTCGATGAGCAGTTCTTC. This translates into CASRFKLAVDEQFF.

In this sample, this clonotype turned up many times. The V gene is TRBV9, the J gene TRBJ2-1; 10 positions match TRBD1. Germline trimming cut 3 bases from V and 10 bases from J; bases unmatched to any gene: 4. The CDR3 contains 13 residues. Germline V gene lookup returns CDR1 SGDLS and CDR2 YYNGEE. CDR3 residues: CASSGDRGIEQFF. In nucleotides, the CDR3 is TGTGCCAGCAGCGGGGACAGGGGTATCGAGCAGTTCTTC.